This is a list of T cell receptor beta chains from one sample in a study of T-cell reconstitution after alpha-beta-depleted transplantation in children. One entry per CDR3 protein results from TCRdb running MiXCR on the PCR reads. The table lists approximately 1,000,000 distinct CDR3 sequences, around 30% of them singletons. The source was PBMCs, mostly from graft donor cells, collected 360 days after TCRalphabeta/CD19-depleted stem cell transplant. These receptors were collected from a boy in the first two years of life who had a stem cell transplant for SCID, so the T cells may come from the graft donor. The CDR3 runs from the conserved cysteine through the conserved F or W.

len,v_gene,CDR3aa
13,TRBV20-1,CSATTSGAYEQYF
15,TRBV3-1,CASSQDQTRSYEQYF
15,TRBV4-3,CASSPRGGVGQPQHF
15,TRBV7-2,CASSLAGLAANEQFF
15,TRBV20-1,CSAPPPGSYHNEQFF
14,TRBV9,CASNGLAGHNEQFF
15,TRBV7-6,CASSLGAAVTDTQYF
15,TRBV7-9,CASSLGLSIMGEQYF
16,TRBV12-3/TRBV12-4,CATDAADGRSGNTIYF
13,TRBV18,CASSPDQTREQYF
15,TRBV10-3,CAIRRGQHQNTEAFF
14,TRBV29-1,CSVATGLRGQPQHF
15,TRBV7-9,CASSLEDRRGYEQYF
19,TRBV2,CASYGTGLAGGPRNNEQFF
16,TRBV15,CATSSNSGLQTGELFF
15,TRBV5-1,CASSWEAQWNTEAFF
14,TRBV9,CASTVGTITDTQYF
14,TRBV20-1,CSARDREAYNEQFF
17,TRBV20-1,CSARGDLAGAESYEQYF
17,TRBV5-1,CASSFLPSGGAANEQFF
13,TRBV20-1,CSAQSGGGYEQYF
15,TRBV24-1,CATSDHRAGANVLTF
14,TRBV29-1,CSVGIFQGANVLTF
17,TRBV6-2/TRBV6-3,CASSYNSPGPTNTEAFF
15,TRBV7-9,CASSYRQGGGETQYF
16,TRBV19,CASSMSGDGTTYEQYF
16,TRBV11-2,CASSQVLVGWEETQYF
15,TRBV12-3/TRBV12-4,CASSLAGGRTGELFF
11,TRBV6-6,CASRQVYEQYF
14,TRBV5-1,CASSRGQAEYGYTF
15,TRBV6-2/TRBV6-3,CASSYSERGNQPQHF
14,TRBV7-6,CASFRTSVPDTQYF